What follows are 30 T cell receptor beta chains derived from one specimen sequenced in a study of T cells in Graves' hyperthyroidism and ophthalmopathy. The CDR3 regions of TCR beta were amplified from RNA transcripts. The TCR CDR3 was amplified in a first-round RT-PCR using the HTBI primer set. TCRdb recomputed calls from the multiplex PCR reads with MiXCR, one row per CDR3 protein. The sample holds hundreds of thousands of distinct CDR3 sequences, about 15% seen once. The specimen was blood. These receptors were obtained from a woman aged 30 to 39 with Graves' hyperthyroidism.

V is TRBV6-5 and J is TRBJ2-2; tentative D call: TRBD2 (6 bases). The germline V gene encodes CDR1 MNHEY and CDR2 SVGAGI. Deletions cut 2 bases from V and 0 bases from J, with 7 bases between. The CDR3 has 15 amino acids. CDR3 sequence (DNA): TGTGCCAGCAGTTACCCGGGGGCGAACACCGGGGAGCTGTTTTTT. Protein: CASSYPGANTGELFF.

V and J are TRBV24-1 and TRBJ1-6, with D possibly TRBD1 on 6 matching bases. Germline CDR1 and CDR2: KGHDR and SFDVKD. Trimming cost V 0 bases and J 5 bases, with 22 bases left between them. This CDR3 is 20 amino acids long. The CDR3 DNA is TGTGCCACCAGTGATTTGATTCGTGAAAAAACAGGGTATCATAATTCACCCCTCCACTTT. Its translation: CATSDLIREKTGYHNSPLHF.

Ten or more counts support this clonotype. The rearrangement uses TRBV10-3 and TRBJ1-5; D not certain. Germline CDR1 ENHRY, CDR2 SYGVKD. The CDR3 extends over 14 amino acids. V lost 9 bases, J lost 0 bases, and 12 bases lay in between. The CDR3 is CAIATDYSNQPQHF. Here the CDR3 DNA reads TGTGCCATTGCGACGGATTATAGCAATCAGCCCCAGCATTTT.

In the case of this clonotype: Possible read error: a much larger clone is one base away. The genes are TRBV27 and TRBJ2-3; TRBD1 is a possible D gene (5 bases). This CDR3 is 15 amino acids long. Germline V gene lookup returns CDR1 MNHEY and CDR2 SMNVEV (reference sequence). Trimming removed 11 bases from V and 2 bases from J, with 20 bases in between. CDR3 coding DNA: TGTGCCGGCACCCATTTGGGGCGTCACACAGATACGCAGTATTTT. It is translated as CAGTHLGRHTDTQYF.

This chain uses TRBV7-2 with TRBJ2-7; D gene ambiguous. Between the trimmed V and J ends, which lost 5 bases and 0 bases, there was a span of 11 bases. CDR3 size: 14 residues. In germline, CDR1 is SGHTA, CDR2 FQGNSA. In DNA, the CDR3 is TGTGCCAGCAGCCCGGTGGGCGGCTCCTACGAGCAGTACTTC. It specifies CASSPVGGSYEQYF.

This clonotype came up many times. V and J are TRBV12-3 or TRBV12-4 and TRBJ1-1; D remains ambiguous. V lost 5 bases, J lost 1 base, and 5 bases lay in between. The CDR3 contains 12 residues. This CDR3 is CASSQQNTEAFF. The CDR3 bases are TGTGCCAGCAGTCAACAGAACACTGAAGCTTTCTTT.

This chain links TRBV25-1 with TRBJ2-7; 7 nucleotides agree with TRBD2. The V and J ends lost 6 bases and 5 bases, in that order; junction bases with no gene match: 10. The CDR3 spans 14 residues. The germline gives CDR1 MGHDK, CDR2 SYGVNS. The CDR3 spells CASSPAGVPDEQYF. As DNA, the CDR3 is TGTGCCAGCAGCCCTGCGGGGGTCCCAGACGAGCAGTACTTC.

This clonotype was picked up many times. The CDR3 DNA reads TGTGCCTGGAGCCGGGAGGGCCGCGGCACCGGGGAGCTGTTTTTT. Translation gives CAWSREGRGTGELFF. This sequence joins TRBV30 and TRBJ2-2, with 8 bases lining up with TRBD2. J gave up 4 bases and V 3 bases, and 7 bases lay outside the gene matches. The CDR3 loop spans 15 amino acids. Germline loops: CDR1 GTSNPN, CDR2 SVGIG (reference sequence).

This clonotype was seen many times. V gene TRBV11-1 combines with J gene TRBJ2-1; 9 bases are shared with TRBD2. Per germline, CDR1 SGHAT and CDR2 FQDESV (reference sequence). Unmatched junction bases numbered 12, after V lost 7 bases and J lost 8 bases. This CDR3 region has 15 residues. The CDR3 sequence is CASTPSGKWLDEQFF. The CDR3 DNA is TGTGCCAGCACCCCTAGCGGGAAATGGCTCGATGAGCAGTTCTTC.

In its sample, this clonotype was seen many times. The rearrangement links TRBV20-1 to TRBJ2-1, with D uncertain. Germline V gives CDR1 DFQATT, CDR2 SNEGSKA (reference sequence). The CDR3 extends over 12 amino acids. The V gene lost 3 bases and the J gene lost 12 bases, with 15 bases spanning the gap. The CDR3, as DNA: TGCAGTGCTAGTTACAACTCCACGCGGCAGTTCTTC. Translation gives CSASYNSTRQFF.

In this sample, this clonotype turned up many times. V gene TRBV6-5 combines with J gene TRBJ2-7; TRBD1 agrees at 8 bases. J was trimmed by 4 bases and V by 2 bases; bases with no gene match: 1. The germline CDR1 and CDR2 sequences are MNHEY and SVGAGI. CDR3 size: 13 residues. The CDR3 nucleotides are TGTGCCAGCAGTTACCGACAGGGGTACGAGCAGTACTTC. Protein sequence: CASSYRQGYEQYF.

CDR3 region: CASSDSGLAGYNEQFF. CDR3 bases: TGTGCCAGCAGTGACTCGGGACTAGCGGGCTACAATGAGCAGTTCTTC. V gene TRBV6-4 combines with J gene TRBJ2-1, with 12 bases fitting TRBD2. The CDR3 loop spans 16 amino acids. Germline CDR1 reads MRHNA; CDR2 reads SNTAGT. V was pared by 0 bases and J by 3 bases, with 0 bases of the junction left unmatched.

This chain links TRBV30 with TRBJ2-2; tentative D call: TRBD1 (6 bases). CDR3 length equals 14 residues. V shed 5 bases and J shed 1 base, with 11 bases lying between them. CDR1 is GTSNPN, CDR2 SVGIG, per germline (reference sequence). CDR3 loop: CAWGQGMNTGELFF. In DNA form, the CDR3 reads TGTGCCTGGGGGCAGGGGATGAACACCGGGGAGCTGTTTTTT.

The chain joins TRBV18 to TRBJ2-5, with TRBD2 identical over 12 bases. CDR1 and CDR2 from the germline V gene are KGHSH and LQKENI. Losses at the gene ends were 1 base for V and 0 bases for J; bases not matched to a gene: 3. The CDR3 contains 17 residues. The CDR3 sequence: CASSPRRLAGDQETQYF. CDR3 nucleotides: TGTGCCAGCTCACCACGACGACTAGCGGGAGACCAAGAGACCCAGTACTTC.

This clonotype was observed many times. This chain joins TRBV11-2 and TRBJ2-7; no clear D. V was trimmed by 10 bases and J by 5 bases, leaving 9 bases between them. The CDR3 has 10 amino acids. Germline V gene data show CDR1 as SGHAT and CDR2 as FQNNGV. The CDR3 is CAIHLDEQYF. The DNA of the CDR3 is TGTGCCATCCACCTCGACGAGCAGTACTTC.

This clonotype appeared many times. The chain carries TRBV7-9 and TRBJ1-2; weak D call: TRBD1 (5 bases). V gave up 5 bases and J gave up 3 bases, with 16 bases separating them. The CDR3 length is 15 residues. Germline V gene data show CDR1 as SEHNR and CDR2 as FQNEAQ (reference sequence). The CDR3 reads CASSIRDFAYYGYTF. The CDR3 DNA reads as TGTGCCAGCAGCATAAGGGACTTCGCATACTATGGCTACACCTTC.

This clonotype was counted many times. The J gene is TRBJ1-1, the V gene TRBV3-1, with 10 bases fitting TRBD1. This CDR3 region has 14 residues. J was trimmed by 5 bases and V by 6 bases; bases with no gene match: 6. Germline V gene sequence: CDR1 LGHDT, CDR2 YNNKEL (reference sequence). Written as DNA, the CDR3 is TGTGCCAGCAGGAAAGACAGGGGGCCAACTGAAGCTTTCTTT. Residues: CASRKDRGPTEAFF.

A single count supports this clonotype. The chain uses TRBV19 and TRBJ2-1; 8 bases align to TRBD2. Germline V CDR1 and CDR2: LNHDA, SQIVND (reference sequence). After removal of 4 bases from V and 3 bases from J, the junction contained 5 bases not matched to a gene. CDR3 length: 15 residues. The CDR3 DNA follows: TGTGCCAGTAGTACCTCTAGCGGGTACTACAATGAGCAGTTCTTC. This translates into CASSTSSGYYNEQFF.

This clonotype was picked up a small number of times. The chain links TRBV19 to TRBJ1-5; no clear D. The CDR3 spans 13 residues. Germline CDR1 reads LNHDA; CDR2 reads SQIVND (reference sequence). Trimming removed 7 bases from V and 2 bases from J, with 9 bases in between. The CDR3 sequence is CASNLWGNQPQHF. CDR3 sequence (DNA): TGTGCCAGTAACCTATGGGGCAATCAGCCCCAGCATTTT.

This clonotype came up many times. CDR3 loop: CASSPSTGTNQPQHF. The CDR3 DNA follows: TGTGCCAGCTCACCATCAACAGGGACCAATCAGCCCCAGCATTTT. This chain uses TRBV18 with TRBJ1-5, with a tentative D call TRBD1 (6 bases). Germline V CDR1 and CDR2: KGHSH, LQKENI. This CDR3 contains 15 residues. With 2 bases removed from V and 3 bases from J, the gap between germline ends came to 11 bases.

Written as DNA, the CDR3 is TGTGCCAGCAGTGGGACAGGGACATCCCGGGACAATGAGCAGTTCTTC. Its translation: CASSGTGTSRDNEQFF. This chain joins TRBV28 and TRBJ2-1; 9 nucleotides line up with TRBD1. The V gene end was trimmed by 5 bases and the J gene end by 5 bases; junction bases not matched to a gene: 10. This CDR3 region has 16 residues. CDR1 is MDHEN, CDR2 SYDVKM, per germline. Based on the CDR3 plus reference TRBV28 and TRBJ2-1, the full variable domain is DVKVTQSSRYLVKRTGEKVFLECVQDMDHENMFWYRQDPGLGLRLIYFSYDVKMKEKGDIPEGYSVSREKKERFSLILESASTNQTSMYLCASSGTGTSRDNEQFFGPGTRLTVL.

Worth noting for this clonotype: A much larger clone lies a single base off, so this may be a read error. The chain combines TRBV15 with TRBJ2-5, with D perhaps matching TRBD1 or TRBD2 (5 bases each). In germline, CDR1 is LNHNV, CDR2 YYDKDF (reference sequence). The CDR3 is made up of 14 amino acids. The V and J ends lost 1 base and 2 bases respectively, with 8 bases between them. CDR3: CATSRGDGQETQYF. Here the CDR3 DNA reads TGTGCCACCAGCAGAGGGGACGGACAAGAGACCCAGTACTTC.

The chain links TRBV19 to TRBJ2-5; 8 bases align to TRBD2. The CDR3 is 15 residues long. CDR1 LNHDA and CDR2 SQIVND come from the germline V gene (reference sequence). V lost 6 bases and J lost 5; bases outside the gene matches: 11. In DNA form, the CDR3 reads TGTGCCAGTAGCGGCCTAGCGGGCCCCTGGGAGACCCAGTACTTC. Its protein product is CASSGLAGPWETQYF.

The chain employs TRBV6-2 or TRBV6-3 and TRBJ1-2; D remains unclear. The V and J ends lost 6 bases and 4 bases respectively, with 18 bases between them. Germline CDR1 and CDR2: MNHEY and SVGEGT. CDR3 size: 15 residues. CDR3 coding DNA: TGTGCCAGCAGGGATAGTACCGGGTCGAGCTATGGCTACACCTTC. It specifies CASRDSTGSSYGYTF.

Many counts were recorded for this clonotype. V gene TRBV28 combines with J gene TRBJ1-5, with D unclear. Trimming took 8 bases from V and 1 from J, leaving 24 bases between them. Per germline, CDR1 MDHEN and CDR2 SYDVKM. This CDR3 is 18 amino acids long. The CDR3 reads CASRTTDRYTRSNQPQHF. DNA of the CDR3: TGTGCCAGCCGTACAACCGACCGCTACACGCGGAGCAATCAGCCCCAGCATTTT.

The chain is built from TRBV2 and TRBJ2-3, with 7 bases lining up with TRBD1. Germline loops: CDR1 SNHLY, CDR2 FYNNEI. J gave up 3 bases and V 6 bases, and 9 bases lay outside the gene matches. CDR3 length: 15 residues. Here the CDR3 reads CASRVTGVRTDTQYF. The CDR3 coding sequence is TGTGCCAGCAGGGTAACAGGGGTAAGGACAGATACGCAGTATTTT.

This chain connects TRBV20-1 to TRBJ2-1; maybe TRBD2 (6 bases). From germline, CDR1 is DFQATT and CDR2 SNEGSKA (reference sequence). The CDR3 runs 16 residues. V was shortened by 0 bases and J by 6 bases, with 18 bases between the two germline ends. The CDR3 DNA follows: TGCAGTGCTAGAGATCCATCTAGAGTAGCGGTCAATGAGCAGTTCTTC. It translates to CSARDPSRVAVNEQFF.

This clonotype was detected only a few times. V is TRBV20-1 and J is TRBJ2-5, with D perhaps matching TRBD2 (6 bases). The CDR3 runs 13 residues. Trimming pared 0 bases from V and 10 bases from J, leaving 15 bases between. The germline gives CDR1 DFQATT, CDR2 SNEGSKA (reference sequence). The CDR3 nucleotides are TGCAGTGCTAGAGACCCCCTGGGGGGAAGCCAGTACTTC. Translating it yields CSARDPLGGSQYF.

This clonotype has a handful of counts. The rearrangement uses TRBV7-2 and TRBJ2-2; the D is unclear. Trimming took 5 bases from V and 7 from J, leaving 17 bases between them. Per the germline V gene, CDR1 is SGHTA and CDR2 is FQGNSA. This CDR3 spans 15 amino acids. The CDR3 loop is CASSLILGGVGELFF. The CDR3 DNA is TGTGCCAGCAGCCTGATATTGGGCGGCGTCGGGGAGCTGTTTTTT. Combining the CDR3 with reference TRBV7-2 and TRBJ2-2 gives the whole variable domain GAGVSQSPSNKVTEKGKDVELRCDPISGHTALYWYRQSLGQGLEFLIYFQGNSAPDKSGLPSDRFSAERTGGSVSTLTIQRTQQEDSAVYLCASSLILGGVGELFFGEGSRLTVL.

In this sample, this clonotype turned up many times. The chain couples TRBV10-2 to TRBJ2-7; D is possibly TRBD2 (6 bases). V was cut by 6 bases and J by 4 bases, with 16 bases left in between. CDR1 WSHSY and CDR2 SAAADI come from the germline V gene. This CDR3 is built from 14 residues. The CDR3 protein is CASRWDSSSYEQYF. For the CDR3, the DNA is TGCGCCAGCAGGTGGGACTCCTCTTCTTACGAGCAGTACTTC.